This T cell receptor beta chain was captured in a study of shared clonotypes between healthy human individuals. Findings and caveats of the study: Estimated clonotype richness was generally higher in naive than memory subsets.

CD45RO negativity and positive selection for CCR7 defined naive CD8 cells, a population that excluded terminally differentiated effector memory CD45RA+ cells. On this clone itself: Its antigen remains unidentified. Other DNA sequences within the sample encode an identical CDR3.

As handled by the study authors: From ImmunoSEQ came sequences covering only the junction and carrying no quality scores, so filtering differed. Repertoires were generated with immunoSEQ multiplex PCR, while TCRdb's copy carries only in-frame clones and drops some. D and trimming come from the DNA, and the V and J calls and clone size come from that table. The sample yields about 2 million clones, just under 95% seen once. The V gene end was trimmed by 2 bases and the J gene end by 2 bases; junction bases not matched to a gene: 4. The germline CDR1 and CDR2 sequences are PRHDT and FYEKMQ (reference sequence). The CDR3 length is 15 residues.

The receptor comes from a man aged 18 to 29 in good health. The sequenced sample consisted of naive CD8+ T cells sorted from blood. The chain is built from TRBV13 and TRBJ2-7; 9 bases are a match to TRBD2. The CDR3 DNA reads TGTGCCAGCAGCTTACTCGCGGGAGGGCCCTACGAGCAGTACTTC. This translates into CASSLLAGGPYEQYF. Using reference TRBV13 and TRBJ2-7 for the parts outside the CDR3, the full variable domain is AAGVIQSPRHLIKEKRETATLKCYPIPRHDTVYWYQQGPGQDPQFLISFYEKMQSDKGSIPDRFSAQQFSDYHSELNMSSLELGDSALYFCASSLLAGGPYEQYFGPGTRLTVT.